Following are 7 T cell receptor beta chains from one sample sequenced in a study of T cells after yellow fever vaccination. Each CDR3 protein gets one entry after TCRdb re-called the 5' RACE reads with MiXCR. The sample lists 300,000 or so distinct CDR3 sequences; roughly 13% were seen once. This specimen was CD4+ T cells sorted from PBMCs, taken 45 days after the yellow fever booster vaccination. The receptors derive from a man aged 25-40 years who received the YFV17D yellow fever vaccine.

This clonotype was observed a few times. The genes are TRBV28 and TRBJ2-7, with no clear D. The germline V gene has CDR1 MDHEN and CDR2 SYDVKM. This CDR3 contains 13 residues. V dropped 8 bases and J dropped 3 bases, with 14 bases sitting between them. CDR3 amino acids: CASANGQNYEQYF. CDR3 in DNA: TGTGCCAGCGCTAACGGGCAAAACTACGAGCAGTACTTC.

This clonotype was observed a few times. J is TRBJ1-2 and V is TRBV7-2, with TRBD1 matching 8 bases. The CDR3 runs to 14 residues. V was clipped by 5 bases and J by 4 bases; unmatched bases: 6. Germline V CDR1 and CDR2: SGHTA, FQGNSA. CDR3 sequence: CASSPGTGPYGYTF. The CDR3 DNA is TGTGCCAGCAGCCCCGGGACAGGACCCTATGGCTACACCTTC.

This chain uses TRBV20-1 with TRBJ2-7, with 13 bases that match TRBD2. The CDR3 covers 14 residues. CDR1 and CDR2 (germline): DFQATT, SNEGSKA (reference sequence). Losses at the gene ends were 5 bases for V and 4 bases for J; bases not matched to a gene: 5. The CDR3: CSAQRTSGRYEQYF. DNA of the CDR3: TGCAGTGCTCAAAGGACTAGCGGGAGATACGAGCAGTACTTC.

On this clonotype itself: This may come from a read error, since a much larger clone is one base off. The CDR3, as DNA: TGTGCCAGCAGCTTATCCCTAGCGGCCTACAATAAGCAGTTCTTC. It yields the protein CASSLSLAAYNKQFF. The chain uses TRBV7-2 and TRBJ2-1; 7 bases align to TRBD2. Germline V CDR1 and CDR2: SGHTA, FQGNSA. This CDR3 has 15 residues. Based on the CDR3 plus reference TRBV7-2 and TRBJ2-1, the full variable domain is GAGVSQSPSNKVTEKGKDVELRCDPISGHTALYWYRQSLGQGLEFLIYFQGNSAPDKSGLPSDRFSAERTGGSVSTLTIQRTQQEDSAVYLCASSLSLAAYNKQFFGPGTRLTVL.

This clonotype was observed a few times. The chain carries TRBV12-3 or TRBV12-4 and TRBJ1-2, with D tentatively TRBD1 (6 bases). Trimming removed 2 bases at V and 3 bases at J, with 10 bases between. The CDR3 length is 14 residues. CDR3 sequence reads: CASSLTGHYYGYTF. The DNA for the CDR3 is TGTGCCAGCAGTTTAACAGGGCATTACTATGGCTACACCTTC.

J is TRBJ2-1 and V is TRBV5-1, with D maybe TRBD1 (6 bases). The CDR3 extends over 15 amino acids. V gave up 0 bases and J gave up 2 bases, with 9 bases separating them. Germline values: CDR1 SGHRS, CDR2 YFSETQ. The CDR3 sequence is CASSLVQGTYNEQFF. CDR3 in DNA: TGCGCCAGCAGCTTGGTACAGGGAACCTACAATGAGCAGTTCTTC. Full variable domain (rest looked up from reference TRBV5-1 and TRBJ2-1): KAGVTQTPRYLIKTRGQQVTLSCSPISGHRSVSWYQQTPGQGLQFLFEYFSETQRNKGNFPGRFSGRQFSNSRSEMNVSTLELGDSALYLCASSLVQGTYNEQFFGPGTRLTVL.

The genes are TRBV28 and TRBJ2-3; possibly TRBD2 for D (5 bases). CDR1 MDHEN and CDR2 SYDVKM come from the germline V gene. Trimming pared 3 bases from V and 2 bases from J, leaving 12 bases between. The length of the CDR3 is 15 residues. The CDR3 bases are TGTGCCAGCAGTTTGAGTCTAGCTAACACAGATACGCAGTATTTT. Residues: CASSLSLANTDTQYF.